Reported below is one T cell receptor beta chain. Its matching antigen is unknown. This sample was taken from a study of Graves' ophthalmopathy and Graves' hyperthyroidism. Looking at the study overall: Upon initial diagnosis and before any treatment, peripheral blood was collected. Overall study findings and caveats: For separating ophthalmopathy from stable hyperthyroidism, a 13-signature model gave 87.88% sensitivity and approximately 80% specificity. Blood repertoires reportedly contained most expanded thyroid clonotypes above 0.001 frequency.

The authors amplified TCR beta CDR3 regions from RNA transcripts. First-round RT-PCR employed HTBI primers, with a second-round multiplex PCR after it. TCRdb fed the multiplex PCR reads into MiXCR, producing one record per CDR3 protein. The sample shows under 200,000 distinct CDR3 sequences, 30% to 45% of them seen only once. Pregnancy or lactation, uncontrolled infections and other autoimmune diseases were grounds for excluding patients. This clonotype was obtained from a woman aged 40-49 years with Graves' ophthalmopathy. Sequencing input: peripheral blood.

The DNA for the CDR3 is TGTGCCAGCACCGGGACAGATAATTCACCCCTCCACTTT. This gives the protein CASTGTDNSPLHF. The gene calls are TRBV6-2 or TRBV6-3 and TRBJ1-6, with 7 bases matching TRBD1. This CDR3 has 13 amino acids. CDR1 and CDR2 (germline): MNHEY, SVGEGT. After removal of 7 bases from V and 5 bases from J, the junction contained 2 bases not matched to a gene.